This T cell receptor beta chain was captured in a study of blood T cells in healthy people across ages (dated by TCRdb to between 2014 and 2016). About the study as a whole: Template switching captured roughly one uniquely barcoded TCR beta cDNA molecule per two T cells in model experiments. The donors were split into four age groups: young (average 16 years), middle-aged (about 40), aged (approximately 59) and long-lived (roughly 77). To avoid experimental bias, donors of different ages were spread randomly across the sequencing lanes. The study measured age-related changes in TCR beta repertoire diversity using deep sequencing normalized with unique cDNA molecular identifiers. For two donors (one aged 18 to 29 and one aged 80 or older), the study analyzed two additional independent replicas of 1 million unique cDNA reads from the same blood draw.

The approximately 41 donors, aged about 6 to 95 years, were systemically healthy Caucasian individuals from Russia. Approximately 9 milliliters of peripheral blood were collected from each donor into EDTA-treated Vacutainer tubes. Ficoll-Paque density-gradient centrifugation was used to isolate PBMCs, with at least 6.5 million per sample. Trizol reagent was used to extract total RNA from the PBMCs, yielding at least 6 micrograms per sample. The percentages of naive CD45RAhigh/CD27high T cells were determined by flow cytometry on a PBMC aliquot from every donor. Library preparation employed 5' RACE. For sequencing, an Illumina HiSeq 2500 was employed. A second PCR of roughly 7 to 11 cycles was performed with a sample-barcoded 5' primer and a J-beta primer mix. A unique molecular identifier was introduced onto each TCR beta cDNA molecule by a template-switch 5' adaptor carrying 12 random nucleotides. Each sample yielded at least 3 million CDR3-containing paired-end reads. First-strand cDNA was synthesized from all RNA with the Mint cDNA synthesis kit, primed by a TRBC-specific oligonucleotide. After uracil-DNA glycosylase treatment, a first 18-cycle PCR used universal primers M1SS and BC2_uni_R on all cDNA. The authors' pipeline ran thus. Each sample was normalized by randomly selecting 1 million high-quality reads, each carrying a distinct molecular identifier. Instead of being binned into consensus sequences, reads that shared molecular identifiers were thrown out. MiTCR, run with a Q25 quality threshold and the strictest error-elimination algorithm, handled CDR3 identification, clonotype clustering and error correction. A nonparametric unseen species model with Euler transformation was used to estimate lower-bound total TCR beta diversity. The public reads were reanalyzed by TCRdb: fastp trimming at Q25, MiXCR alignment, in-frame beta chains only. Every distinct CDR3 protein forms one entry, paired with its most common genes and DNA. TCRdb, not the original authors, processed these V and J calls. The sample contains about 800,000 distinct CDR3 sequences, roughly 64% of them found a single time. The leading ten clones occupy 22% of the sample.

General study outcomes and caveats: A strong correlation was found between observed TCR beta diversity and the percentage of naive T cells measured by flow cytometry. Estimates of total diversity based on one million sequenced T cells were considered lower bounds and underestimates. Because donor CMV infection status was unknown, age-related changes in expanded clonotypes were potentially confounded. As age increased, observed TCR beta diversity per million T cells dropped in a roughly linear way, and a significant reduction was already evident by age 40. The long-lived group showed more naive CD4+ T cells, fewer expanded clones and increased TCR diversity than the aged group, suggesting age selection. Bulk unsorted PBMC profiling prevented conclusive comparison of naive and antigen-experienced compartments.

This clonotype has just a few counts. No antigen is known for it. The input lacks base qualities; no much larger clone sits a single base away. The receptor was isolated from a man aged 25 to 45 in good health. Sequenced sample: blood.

DNA sequence: TGTGCCAGCAGTCCAGACGGGGCCTACAATGAGCAGTTCTTC. The encoded protein is CASSPDGAYNEQFF. The chain is made from TRBV28 and TRBJ2-1; 5 matching bases give a weak D call of TRBD2. Deletion took 5 bases off V and 2 bases off J, with a span of 10 bases between the germline ends. CDR1 and CDR2 are drawn from the germline V gene: MDHEN, SYDVKM. Counted from cysteine to phenylalanine, this CDR3 has 14 amino acids. The sequence is cut down to CDR3 DNA, 42 bases in frame from base 1.